These 21 T cell receptor beta chains were all obtained from the same sample, sequenced in a study of blood T cell repertoires in COVID-19. This table comes from immunoSEQ multiplex PCR, and its TCRdb copy is limited to in-frame clones, with some not included. The table records approximately 300,000 clones, 70% to 90% of them present only once. The sample was PBMCs or T cells enriched from blood (not recorded which). Receptors originate from a woman in her 30s who had recovered from COVID-19.

The rearrangement links TRBV19 to TRBJ1-5; D uncertain. Trimming left V 5 bases short and J 6 bases short, with 8 bases between. The CDR3 sequence is 12 residues long. Per the germline V gene, CDR1 is LNHDA and CDR2 is SQIVND (reference sequence). The CDR3 loop reads CASSGRGQPQHF. The CDR3 region has the DNA TGTGCCAGTAGTGGCCGAGGTCAGCCCCAGCATTTT.

This chain uses TRBV5-5 with TRBJ1-5; no definite D call. Germline CDR1 SGHKS, CDR2 YYEKEE (reference sequence). V dropped 0 bases and J dropped 4 bases, with 17 bases sitting between them. The length of the CDR3 is 17 residues. CDR3 DNA: TGTGCCAGCAGCTTGGAAGGAGGTCACGGGAGAAATCAGCCCCAGCATTTT. This encodes CASSLEGGHGRNQPQHF.

The chain is built from TRBV3-1 (or the pseudogene TRBV3-2) and TRBJ2-1; D is unresolved. V shed 1 base and J shed 5 bases, with 6 bases lying between them. The germline V gene has CDR1 LGHDT and CDR2 YNNKEL (reference sequence). This CDR3 is built from 13 residues. The DNA for the CDR3 is TGTGCCAGCAGCCAAGTCCGGGACAATGAGCAGTTCTTC. Protein sequence: CASSQVRDNEQFF.

The chain joins TRBV28 to TRBJ1-1, with a tentative D call TRBD1 (6 bases). The CDR3 totals 12 residues. Germline CDR1 and CDR2: MDHEN and SYDVKM. V gave up 6 bases and J gave up 13 bases, with 18 bases separating them. The CDR3 DNA reads TGTGCCAGCAGCATAAGCCCCACAGGGTGTTTCTTT. Translated, it gives CASSISPTGCFF.

This clone was recorded only once. V gene TRBV29-1 combines with J gene TRBJ1-1; 9 bases agree with TRBD1. Per the germline V gene, CDR1 is SQVTM and CDR2 is ANQGSEA. CDR3 length equals 14 residues. The J segment lost 1 base and the V segment lost 2 bases, leaving 2 bases of the junction unmatched. The CDR3 sequence is CSVEKGQGNTEAFF. The CDR3 DNA reads TGCAGCGTTGAAAAGGGACAGGGGAACACTGAAGCTTTCTTT.

Here the CDR3 reads CASTNLGRDYGYTF. CDR3 sequence (DNA): TGTGCCAGCACCAATCTGGGCAGGGACTATGGCTACACCTTC. The chain is built from TRBV3-1 (or the pseudogene TRBV3-2) and TRBJ1-2, with a weak D call TRBD1 (5 bases). There are 14 residues in the CDR3. CDR1 is LGHDT, CDR2 YNNKEL, per germline (reference sequence). Trimming removed 7 bases at V and 3 bases at J, with 15 bases between.

The chain couples TRBV7-9 to TRBJ1-1; the D is unclear. CDR1 is SEHNR, CDR2 FQNEAQ, per germline (reference sequence). CDR3 size: 11 residues. The V gene lost 1 base and the J gene lost 8 bases, with 5 bases spanning the gap. CDR3 sequence reads: CASSLGGEAFF. In DNA, the CDR3 is TGTGCCAGCAGCTTAGGAGGAGAAGCTTTCTTT.

The CDR3: CASRSTGGDGYTF. Written as DNA, the CDR3 is TGTGCCAGCAGGTCTACAGGGGGCGATGGCTACACCTTC. This sequence joins TRBV27 and TRBJ1-2; 9 positions agree with TRBD1. V shed 6 bases, J shed 6 bases, and the junction held 5 bases outside the gene matches. CDR1 and CDR2 from the germline V gene are MNHEY and SMNVEV (reference sequence). CDR3 length: 13 amino acids.

The chain combines TRBV10-2 with TRBJ1-1; D is unresolved. The CDR3 totals 13 residues. Trimming cost V 7 bases and J 1 base, with 10 bases left between them. Germline V gene lookup returns CDR1 WSHSY and CDR2 SAAADI. The CDR3 DNA reads TGCGCCAGCAACGGGGAGGGGAACACTGAAGCTTTCTTT. This translates into CASNGEGNTEAFF.

The rearrangement joins TRBV9 to TRBJ1-1; maybe TRBD1 (6 bases). Trimming stripped 0 bases from V and 1 base from J, with 13 bases between. Germline CDR1 and CDR2: SGDLS and YYNGEE. The CDR3 extends over 16 amino acids. The CDR3 loop reads CASSVGSRGPNTEAFF. The CDR3 DNA is TGTGCCAGCAGCGTAGGTAGCAGGGGACCGAACACTGAAGCTTTCTTT.

This sequence joins TRBV18 and TRBJ1-5, with 8 bases lining up with TRBD1. After removal of 5 bases from V and 6 bases from J, the junction contained 9 bases not matched to a gene. CDR1 and CDR2 from the germline V gene are KGHSH and LQKENI. The CDR3 has 15 residues. CDR3 protein: CASSTQGARSQPQHF. CDR3 in DNA: TGTGCCAGCTCAACCCAGGGGGCCCGGAGTCAGCCCCAGCATTTT.

The rearrangement uses TRBV3-1 (or the pseudogene TRBV3-2) and TRBJ1-4; D may be TRBD1 (6 bases). Trimming left V 0 bases short and J 7 bases short, with 27 bases between. The length of the CDR3 is 20 residues. Germline lookup yields CDR1 LGHDT and CDR2 YNNKEL (reference sequence). CDR3 DNA: TGTGCCAGCAGCCAAGAAGAGGGGCATCAGGTCCAGGGGCTGATTGAAAAACTGTTTTTT. Translated: CASSQEEGHQVQGLIEKLFF.

This chain joins TRBV7-8 and TRBJ1-2; 8 positions match TRBD1. With V trimmed by 5 bases and J by 0 bases, 5 bases remained unmatched. CDR3 length: 15 residues. Germline lookup yields CDR1 SGHVS and CDR2 FQNEAQ. The CDR3 bases are TGTGCCAGCAGCCGTGGACAGGGCGCTAACTATGGCTACACCTTC. The encoded protein is CASSRGQGANYGYTF.

This clone was recorded once. This chain connects TRBV19 to TRBJ2-7; D is possibly TRBD1 (6 bases). The CDR3 sequence is 15 residues long. Trimming stripped 5 bases from V and 3 bases from J, with 17 bases between. CDR1 LNHDA and CDR2 SQIVND come from the germline V gene (reference sequence). The CDR3 DNA sequence: TGTGCCAGTAGTCCGGTAAAGGACAGTCTCTACGAGCAGTACTTC. Its translation is CASSPVKDSLYEQYF.

The V gene is TRBV14, the J gene TRBJ1-1; 7 bases fit TRBD1. This CDR3 contains 14 residues. J gave up 0 bases and V 2 bases, and 0 bases lay outside the gene matches. Germline CDR1 SGHDN, CDR2 FVKESK. The CDR3: CASSQTGVNTEAFF. The CDR3 nucleotides read TGTGCCAGCAGCCAAACAGGGGTGAACACTGAAGCTTTCTTT.

The chain joins TRBV5-1 to TRBJ1-1; D gene unclear. The CDR3 is 14 amino acids. Germline V gene sequence: CDR1 SGHRS, CDR2 YFSETQ. Trimming removed 7 bases from V and 2 bases from J, with 15 bases in between. The CDR3 here is CASGLGSLNTEAFF. The CDR3 bases are TGCGCCAGCGGTCTGGGCAGCCTAAACACTGAAGCTTTCTTT.

This chain links TRBV18 with TRBJ2-5, with D possibly TRBD2 on 5 matching bases. Germline V gene sequence: CDR1 KGHSH, CDR2 LQKENI. Between the trimmed V and J ends, which lost 0 bases and 5 bases, there was a span of 10 bases. The length of the CDR3 is 14 residues. The CDR3, as DNA: TGTGCCAGCTCACCACCCGAGGGCCAGGAGACCCAGTACTTC. Translated, it gives CASSPPEGQETQYF.

The J gene is TRBJ1-1, the V gene TRBV6-5; D remains unclear. This CDR3 spans 16 amino acids. Germline V gene lookup returns CDR1 MNHEY and CDR2 SVGAGI. V was trimmed by 0 bases and J by 1 base, leaving 12 bases between them. The DNA for the CDR3 is TGTGCCAGCAGTTACTCGAAAAGGAGTTCGAACACTGAAGCTTTCTTT. As protein: CASSYSKRSSNTEAFF.

The count of this clone is one. The chain links TRBV7-3 to TRBJ2-4; TRBD2 matches 9 bases. The CDR3 spans 16 residues. CDR1 SGHTA and CDR2 FQGTGA come from the germline V gene. V lost 5 bases to trimming and J lost 0 bases; unmatched junction nucleotides: 5. CDR3 protein: CASSEISGGAKNIQYF. Here the CDR3 DNA reads TGTGCCAGCAGCGAGATTAGCGGGGGAGCCAAAAACATTCAGTACTTC.

The rearrangement joins TRBV7-2 to TRBJ1-1; 8 bases fit TRBD1. The length of the CDR3 is 14 residues. From germline, CDR1 is SGHTA and CDR2 FQGNSA. V shed 5 bases, J shed 6 bases, and the junction held 8 bases outside the gene matches. The CDR3 loop is CASSTQGAVAEAFF. CDR3 coding DNA: TGTGCCAGCAGCACCCAGGGGGCGGTTGCTGAAGCTTTCTTT.

This clone was observed a single time. This chain links TRBV3-1 (or the pseudogene TRBV3-2) with TRBJ2-3; 7 bases are a match to TRBD2. Per the germline V gene, CDR1 is LGHDT and CDR2 is YNNKEL (reference sequence). Trimming took 4 bases from V and 4 from J; bases not matched to a gene: 8. CDR3 length equals 15 residues. CDR3 region: CASSRLGGGADTQYF. CDR3 DNA sequence: TGTGCCAGCAGCCGCCTTGGGGGGGGAGCAGATACGCAGTATTTT.